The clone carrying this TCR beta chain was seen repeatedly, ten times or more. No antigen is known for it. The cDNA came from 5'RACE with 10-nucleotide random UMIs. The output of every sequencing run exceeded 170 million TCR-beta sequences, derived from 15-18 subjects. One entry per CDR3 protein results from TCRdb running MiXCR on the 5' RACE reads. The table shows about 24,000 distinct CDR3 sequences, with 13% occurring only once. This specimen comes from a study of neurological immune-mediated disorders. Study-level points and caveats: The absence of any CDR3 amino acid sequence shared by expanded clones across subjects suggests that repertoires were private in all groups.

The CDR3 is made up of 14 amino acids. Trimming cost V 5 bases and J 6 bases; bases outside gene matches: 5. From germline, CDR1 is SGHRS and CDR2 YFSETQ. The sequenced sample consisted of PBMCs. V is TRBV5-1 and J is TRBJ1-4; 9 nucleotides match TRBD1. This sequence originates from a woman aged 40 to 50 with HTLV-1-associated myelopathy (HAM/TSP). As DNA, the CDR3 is TGCGCCAGCAGTCCTCGGACAGGGGATGAAAAACTGTTTTTT. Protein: CASSPRTGDEKLFF. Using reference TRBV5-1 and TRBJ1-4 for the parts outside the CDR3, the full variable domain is KAGVTQTPRYLIKTRGQQVTLSCSPISGHRSVSWYQQTPGQGLQFLFEYFSETQRNKGNFPGRFSGRQFSNSRSEMNVSTLELGDSALYLCASSPRTGDEKLFFGSGTQLSVL.